Below, 11 T cell receptor beta chains from the same sample are listed, as sequenced in a study of T cell responses to AZD1222 COVID-19 vaccine. The table came from immunoSEQ multiplex PCR; TCRdb's copy has only in-frame clones and leaves some out. Of tens of thousands of clones detected, around 89% appear once; the ten largest clones hold 12%. The material sequenced was peripheral blood, taken 28 days after the second AZD1222 dose. These receptors were collected from an adult who received the AZD1222 COVID-19 vaccine.

The J gene is TRBJ1-1, the V gene TRBV7-9, with TRBD1 as a possible D gene (6 bases). Germline loops: CDR1 SEHNR, CDR2 FQNEAQ (reference sequence). V was shortened by 5 bases and J by 4 bases, with 17 bases between the two germline ends. The CDR3 consists of 15 residues. CDR3 amino acids: CASSPKTGRGTEAFF. CDR3 coding DNA: TGTGCCAGCAGCCCCAAAACAGGGCGGGGCACTGAAGCTTTCTTT.

This chain links TRBV12-3 or TRBV12-4 with TRBJ2-3; no definite D call. This CDR3 is 12 amino acids long. V was pared by 6 bases and J by 0 bases, with 4 bases between. The CDR3 reads CASRPSTDTQYF. The CDR3 DNA sequence: TGTGCCAGCAGACCTAGCACAGATACGCAGTATTTT.

The CDR3 region is CASSYRQDSSYNSPLHF. As DNA, the CDR3 is TGTGCCAGCAGTTATAGGCAGGACAGCTCCTATAATTCACCCCTCCACTTT. The chain carries TRBV27 and TRBJ1-6; the D gene is possibly TRBD1 (6 bases). The length of the CDR3 is 17 residues. V lost 4 bases, J lost 0 bases, and 13 bases lay in between. The germline gives CDR1 MNHEY, CDR2 SMNVEV (reference sequence).

DNA of the CDR3: TGTGCCAGCAGTGAAACATATCGGACTAGCGGGGGGGCCCGGGAGACCCAGTACTTC. This gives the protein CASSETYRTSGGARETQYF. This chain uses TRBV6-1 with TRBJ2-5, with 15 nucleotides matching TRBD2. The length of the CDR3 is 19 residues. Germline loops: CDR1 MNHNS, CDR2 SASEGT. V trimming: 2 bases; J trimming: 5 bases; junction bases outside the gene matches: 12.

The rearrangement uses TRBV4-1 and TRBJ2-3; D uncertain. CDR3 length: 16 amino acids. V lost 3 bases, J lost 1 base, and 14 bases lay in between. Germline CDR1 reads MGHRA; CDR2 reads YSYEKL. This chain's CDR3 is CASSQRTPTRTDTQYF. DNA for the CDR3: TGCGCCAGCAGCCAGCGGACGCCAACCCGCACAGATACGCAGTATTTT.

The chain has TRBV25-1 and TRBJ1-1; the match to TRBD1 covers 7 bases. Per germline, CDR1 MGHDK and CDR2 SYGVNS. The CDR3 is 12 amino acids. The V and J ends lost 6 bases and 5 bases, in that order; junction bases with no gene match: 3. The CDR3 DNA reads as TGTGCCAGCAGGGGGACAGTGACTGAAGCTTTCTTT. Encoded protein: CASRGTVTEAFF. The variable domain in full, with the rest retrieved from reference TRBV25-1 and TRBJ1-1, is EADIYQTPRYLVIGTGKKITLECSQTMGHDKMYWYQQDPGMELHLIHYSYGVNSTEKGDLSSESTVSRIRTEHFPLTLESARPSHTSQYLCASRGTVTEAFFGQGTRLTVV.

The chain uses TRBV25-1 and TRBJ1-6; D remains unclear. The CDR3 sequence is 16 residues long. V lost 0 bases, J lost 7 bases, and 13 bases lay in between. Germline CDR1 is MGHDK and CDR2 is SYGVNS. For the CDR3, the DNA is TGTGCCAGCAGTGAATACGGTGCGGAACCAAATTCACCCCTCCACTTT. It encodes CASSEYGAEPNSPLHF.

The V call is TRBV27, the J call TRBJ2-1, with D tentatively TRBD2 (5 bases). Trimming took 2 bases from V and 9 from J, leaving 11 bases between them. Germline loops: CDR1 MNHEY, CDR2 SMNVEV (reference sequence). This CDR3 is 13 amino acids long. CDR3 loop: CASSLIFGVEQFF. The CDR3 nucleotides are TGTGCCAGCAGTTTAATTTTCGGGGTTGAGCAGTTCTTC.

The chain has TRBV5-6 and TRBJ1-1; the D gene is possibly TRBD1 (5 bases). The CDR3 loop spans 17 amino acids. Trimming left V 4 bases short and J 1 base short, with 20 bases between. The germline V gene encodes CDR1 SGHDT and CDR2 YYEEEE. The CDR3 DNA sequence: TGTGCCAGCAGCCGGGATGGGGTTTTTGGGACGAACACTGAAGCTTTCTTT. It is translated as CASSRDGVFGTNTEAFF. The variable domain in full, completed from reference TRBV5-6 and TRBJ1-1, reads DAGVTQSPTHLIKTRGQQVTLRCSPKSGHDTVSWYQQALGQGPQFIFQYYEEEERQRGNFPDRFSGHQFPNYSSELNVNALLLGDSALYLCASSRDGVFGTNTEAFFGQGTRLTVV.

The chain joins TRBV2 to TRBJ2-7; TRBD2 agrees at 9 bases. Germline CDR1 SNHLY, CDR2 FYNNEI. CDR3 length equals 14 residues. Germline trimming cut 6 bases from V and 7 bases from J; bases unmatched to any gene: 10. CDR3: CASRAGLAGQEQYF. Written as DNA, the CDR3 is TGTGCCAGCAGGGCGGGCCTAGCGGGACAAGAGCAGTACTTC.

V is TRBV7-9 and J is TRBJ2-7; 7 nucleotides match TRBD1. Germline V gene sequence: CDR1 SEHNR, CDR2 FQNEAQ (reference sequence). This CDR3 region has 15 residues. The trim removed 8 bases at V and 0 bases at J, leaving 10 bases unmatched. DNA for the CDR3: TGTGCCAGCGGATCCGGGACAGAGAGCTCCTACGAGCAGTACTTC. Encoded protein: CASGSGTESSYEQYF.